This entry concerns a single TCR beta chain. These data come from a study of T cell responses to AZD1222 COVID-19 vaccine. Profiling relied on immunoSEQ multiplex PCR, and the TCRdb table lists in-frame clones only, not all of them. Of around 60,000 clones in the sample, about 90% were seen once. V gave up 2 bases and J gave up 4 bases, with 6 bases separating them. The CDR3 loop spans 12 amino acids. Germline V gene data show CDR1 as KGHSH and CDR2 as LQKENI. This chain links TRBV18 with TRBJ2-7; D gene uncertain. The material was peripheral blood, obtained on day 0 of AZD1222 vaccination. This sequence originates from an adult in good health. This CDR3 is CASSPENYEQYF. The CDR3 nucleotides are TGTGCCAGCTCACCAGAGAATTACGAGCAGTACTTC.